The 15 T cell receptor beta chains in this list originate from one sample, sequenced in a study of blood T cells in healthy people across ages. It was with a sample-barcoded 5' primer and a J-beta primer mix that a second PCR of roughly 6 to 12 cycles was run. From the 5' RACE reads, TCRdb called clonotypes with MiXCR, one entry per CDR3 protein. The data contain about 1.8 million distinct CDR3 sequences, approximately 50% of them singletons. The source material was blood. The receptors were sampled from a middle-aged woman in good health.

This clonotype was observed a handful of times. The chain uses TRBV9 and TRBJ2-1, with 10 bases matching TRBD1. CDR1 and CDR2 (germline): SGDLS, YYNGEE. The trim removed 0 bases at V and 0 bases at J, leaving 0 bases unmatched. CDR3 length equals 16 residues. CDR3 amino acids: CASSVGQGASYNEQFF. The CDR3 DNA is TGTGCCAGCAGCGTAGGACAGGGGGCCTCCTACAATGAGCAGTTCTTC.

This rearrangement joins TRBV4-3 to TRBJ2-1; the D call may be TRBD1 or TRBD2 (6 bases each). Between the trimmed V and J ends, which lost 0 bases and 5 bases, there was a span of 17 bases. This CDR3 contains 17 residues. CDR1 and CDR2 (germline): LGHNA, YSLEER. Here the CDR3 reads CASSQEPAGEVDNEQFF. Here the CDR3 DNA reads TGCGCCAGCAGCCAAGAGCCGGCAGGGGAGGTGGACAATGAGCAGTTCTTC.

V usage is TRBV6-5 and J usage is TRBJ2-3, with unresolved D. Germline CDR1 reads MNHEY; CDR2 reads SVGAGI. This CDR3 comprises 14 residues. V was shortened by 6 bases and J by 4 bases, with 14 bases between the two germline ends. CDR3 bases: TGTGCCAGCAGCTCAACGATGAGGCCAGATACGCAGTATTTT. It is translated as CASSSTMRPDTQYF.

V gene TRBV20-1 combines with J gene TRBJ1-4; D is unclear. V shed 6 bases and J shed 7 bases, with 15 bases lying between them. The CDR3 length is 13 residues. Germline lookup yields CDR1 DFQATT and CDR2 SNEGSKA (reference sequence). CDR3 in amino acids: CSAPGRLGEKLFF. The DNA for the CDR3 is TGCAGTGCCCCAGGTAGGTTGGGTGAAAAACTGTTTTTT.

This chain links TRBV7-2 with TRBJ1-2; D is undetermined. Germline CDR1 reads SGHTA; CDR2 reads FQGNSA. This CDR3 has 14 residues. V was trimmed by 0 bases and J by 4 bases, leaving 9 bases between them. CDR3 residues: CASSLAPAAYGYTF. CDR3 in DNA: TGTGCCAGCAGCTTAGCCCCTGCAGCCTATGGCTACACCTTC.

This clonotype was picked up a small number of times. The CDR3 DNA follows: TGTGCCAGCAGCTTAGCCGTGACAGTACAAGAGACCCAGTACTTC. Translating it yields CASSLAVTVQETQYF. The chain uses TRBV7-2 and TRBJ2-5; perhaps TRBD1 as D (5 bases). V gave up 0 bases and J gave up 2 bases, with 10 bases separating them. The CDR3 covers 15 residues. Germline assignment: CDR1 SGHTA and CDR2 FQGNSA.

The CDR3 DNA sequence: TGCGCCAGCAGCCAAGAGTCTTGGGGGCCAGATACGCAGTATTTT. This translates into CASSQESWGPDTQYF. This chain connects TRBV4-1 to TRBJ2-3; a weak D match, TRBD1 (6 bases). Trimming removed 0 bases from V and 4 bases from J, with 11 bases in between. This CDR3 region has 15 residues. Germline V lookup: CDR1 MGHRA, CDR2 YSYEKL.

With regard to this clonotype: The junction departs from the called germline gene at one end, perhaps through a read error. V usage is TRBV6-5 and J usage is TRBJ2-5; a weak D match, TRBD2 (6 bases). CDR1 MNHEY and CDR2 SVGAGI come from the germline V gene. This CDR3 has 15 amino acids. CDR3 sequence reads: CASSYFAGSQETQYF. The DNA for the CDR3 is TGTGCCAGCAGCTACTTCGCGGGGAGCCAAGAGACCCAGTACTTC.

The CDR3 sequence is CASSDDRGVGREQYF. CDR3 DNA sequence: TGTGCCAGCAGTGATGATCGGGGTGTAGGGAGGGAGCAGTACTTC. The genes are TRBV25-1 and TRBJ2-7; a weak D match, TRBD2 (6 bases). This CDR3 comprises 15 residues. V lost 3 bases, J lost 7 bases, and 19 bases lay in between. Looked up from germline, CDR1 is MGHDK and CDR2 is SYGVNS.

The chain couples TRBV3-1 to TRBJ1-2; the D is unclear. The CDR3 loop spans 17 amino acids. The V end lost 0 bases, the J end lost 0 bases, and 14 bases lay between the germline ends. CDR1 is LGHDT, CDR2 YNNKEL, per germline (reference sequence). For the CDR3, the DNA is TGTGCCAGCAGCCAAGATCGTGGCGGCAGAGCTAACTATGGCTACACCTTC. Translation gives CASSQDRGGRANYGYTF.

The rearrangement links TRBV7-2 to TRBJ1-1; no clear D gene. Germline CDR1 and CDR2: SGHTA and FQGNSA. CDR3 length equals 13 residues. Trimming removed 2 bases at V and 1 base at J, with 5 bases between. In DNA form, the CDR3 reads TGTGCCAGCAGCTTACTGACGAACACTGAAGCTTTCTTT. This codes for CASSLLTNTEAFF.

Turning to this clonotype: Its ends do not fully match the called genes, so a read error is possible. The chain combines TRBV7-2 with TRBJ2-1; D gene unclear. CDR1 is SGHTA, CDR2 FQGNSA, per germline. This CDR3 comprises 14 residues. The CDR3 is CVSSLVWLNNEQFF. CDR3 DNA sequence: TGTGTCAGCAGCTTAGTTTGGCTCAACAATGAGCAGTTCTTC.

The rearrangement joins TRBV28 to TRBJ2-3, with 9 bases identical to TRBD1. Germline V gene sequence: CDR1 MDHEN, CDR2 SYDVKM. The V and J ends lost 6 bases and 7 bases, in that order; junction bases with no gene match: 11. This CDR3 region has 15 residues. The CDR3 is CASSPQTGGVYTQYF. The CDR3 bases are TGTGCCAGCAGCCCCCAAACAGGGGGCGTATATACGCAGTATTTT.

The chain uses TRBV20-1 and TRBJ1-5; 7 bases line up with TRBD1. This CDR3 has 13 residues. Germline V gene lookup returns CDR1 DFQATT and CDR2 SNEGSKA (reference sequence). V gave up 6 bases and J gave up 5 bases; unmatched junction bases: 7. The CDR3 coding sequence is TGCAGTGCGCACAGGGGCCTGGATCAGCCCCAGCATTTT. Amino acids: CSAHRGLDQPQHF.

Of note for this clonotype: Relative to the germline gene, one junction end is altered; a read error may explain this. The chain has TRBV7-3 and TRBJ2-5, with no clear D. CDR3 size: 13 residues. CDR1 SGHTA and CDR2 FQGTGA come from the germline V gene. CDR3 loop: CASSLVDQETLYF. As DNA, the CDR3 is TGTGCCAGCAGCTTAGTCGATCAAGAGACCCTGTACTTC.